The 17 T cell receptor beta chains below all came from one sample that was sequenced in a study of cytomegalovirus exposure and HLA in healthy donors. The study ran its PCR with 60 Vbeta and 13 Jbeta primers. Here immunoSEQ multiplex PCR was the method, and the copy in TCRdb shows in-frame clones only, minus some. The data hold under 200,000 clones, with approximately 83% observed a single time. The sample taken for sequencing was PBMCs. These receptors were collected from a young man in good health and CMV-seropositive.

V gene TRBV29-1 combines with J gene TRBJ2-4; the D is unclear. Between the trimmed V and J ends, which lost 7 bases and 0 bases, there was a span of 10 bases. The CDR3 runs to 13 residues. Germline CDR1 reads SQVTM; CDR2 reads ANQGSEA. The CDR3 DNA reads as TGCAGCGCCACACAGCTAGCCAAAAACATTCAGTACTTC. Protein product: CSATQLAKNIQYF.

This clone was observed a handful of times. This CDR3 reads CASSPAGTYEQYF. The DNA of the CDR3 is TGCGCCAGCAGCCCCGCGGGCACCTACGAGCAGTACTTC. The rearrangement uses TRBV4-1 and TRBJ2-7; perhaps TRBD2 as D (5 bases). Trimming took 4 bases from V and 2 from J, leaving 9 bases between them. CDR1 is MGHRA and CDR2 is YSYEKL in the germline V gene. CDR3 length: 13 residues.

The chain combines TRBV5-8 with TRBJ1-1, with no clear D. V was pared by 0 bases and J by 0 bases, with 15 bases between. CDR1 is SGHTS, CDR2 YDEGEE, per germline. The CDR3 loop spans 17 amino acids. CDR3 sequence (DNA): TGTGCCAGCAGCTTGGGAGGCCGTTTGTTCATGAACACTGAAGCTTTCTTT. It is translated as CASSLGGRLFMNTEAFF.

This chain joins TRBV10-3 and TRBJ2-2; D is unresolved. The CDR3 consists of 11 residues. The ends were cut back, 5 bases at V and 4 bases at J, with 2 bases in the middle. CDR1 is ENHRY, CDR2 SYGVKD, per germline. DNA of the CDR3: TGTGCCATCAGTCGCACCGGGGAGCTGTTTTTT. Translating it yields CAISRTGELFF.

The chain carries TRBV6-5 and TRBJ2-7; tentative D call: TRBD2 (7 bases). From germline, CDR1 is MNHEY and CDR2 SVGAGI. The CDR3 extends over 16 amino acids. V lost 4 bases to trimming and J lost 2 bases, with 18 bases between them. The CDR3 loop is CASSSGGGPGAYEQYF. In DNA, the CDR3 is TGTGCCAGCAGTTCTGGGGGGGGGCCGGGAGCCTACGAGCAGTACTTC.

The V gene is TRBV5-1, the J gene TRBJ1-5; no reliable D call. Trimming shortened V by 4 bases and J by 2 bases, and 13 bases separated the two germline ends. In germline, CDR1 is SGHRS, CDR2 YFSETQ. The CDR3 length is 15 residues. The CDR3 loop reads CASSREKVGNQPQHF. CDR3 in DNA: TGCGCCAGCAGCCGGGAAAAAGTGGGCAATCAGCCCCAGCATTTT.

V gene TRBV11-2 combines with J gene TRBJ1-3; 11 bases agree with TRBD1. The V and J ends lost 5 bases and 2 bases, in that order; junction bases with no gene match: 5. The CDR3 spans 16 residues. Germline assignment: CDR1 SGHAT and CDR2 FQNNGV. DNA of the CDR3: TGTGCCAGCAGCCCGACGGACAGGGGGCCTGGAAACACCATATATTTT. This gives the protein CASSPTDRGPGNTIYF.

The CDR3 DNA follows: TGTGCCAGTAGTATACCAGGGACAACCCTAGATACGCAGTATTTT. This translates into CASSIPGTTLDTQYF. The gene calls are TRBV19 and TRBJ2-3; tentatively, D is TRBD1 (6 bases). The V and J ends lost 2 bases and 5 bases respectively, with 14 bases between them. The V gene's germline CDR1 is LNHDA and CDR2 SQIVND (reference sequence). This CDR3 region has 15 residues.

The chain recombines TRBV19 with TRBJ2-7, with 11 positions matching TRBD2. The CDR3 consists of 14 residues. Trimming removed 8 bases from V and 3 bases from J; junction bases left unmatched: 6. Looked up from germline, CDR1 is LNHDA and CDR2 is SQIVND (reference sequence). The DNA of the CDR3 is TGTGCCAGTGGCCTCGGGACTAGCGGCTACGAGCAGTACTTC. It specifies CASGLGTSGYEQYF.

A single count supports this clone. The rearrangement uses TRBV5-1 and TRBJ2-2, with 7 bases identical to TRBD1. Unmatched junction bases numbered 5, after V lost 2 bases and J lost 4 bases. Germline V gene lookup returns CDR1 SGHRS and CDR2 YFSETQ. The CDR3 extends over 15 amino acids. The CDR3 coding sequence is TGCGCCAGCAGCTTTAACAGGGGAAGCACCGGGGAGCTGTTTTTT. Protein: CASSFNRGSTGELFF. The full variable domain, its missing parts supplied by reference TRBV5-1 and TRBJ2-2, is KAGVTQTPRYLIKTRGQQVTLSCSPISGHRSVSWYQQTPGQGLQFLFEYFSETQRNKGNFPGRFSGRQFSNSRSEMNVSTLELGDSALYLCASSFNRGSTGELFFGEGSRLTVL.

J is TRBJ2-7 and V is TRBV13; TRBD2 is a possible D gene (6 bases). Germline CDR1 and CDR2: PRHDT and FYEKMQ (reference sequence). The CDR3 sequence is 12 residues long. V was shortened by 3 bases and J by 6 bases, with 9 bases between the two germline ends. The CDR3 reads CASSFGGFEQYF. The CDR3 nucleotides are TGTGCCAGCAGCTTCGGGGGATTCGAGCAGTACTTC.

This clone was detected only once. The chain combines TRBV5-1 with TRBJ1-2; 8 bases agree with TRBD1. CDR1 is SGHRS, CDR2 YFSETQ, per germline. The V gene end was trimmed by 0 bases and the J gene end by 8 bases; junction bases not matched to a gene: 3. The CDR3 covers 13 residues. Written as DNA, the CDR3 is TGCGCCAGCAGCTTGGTGGGGACAGGCGGCTACACCTTC. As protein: CASSLVGTGGYTF.

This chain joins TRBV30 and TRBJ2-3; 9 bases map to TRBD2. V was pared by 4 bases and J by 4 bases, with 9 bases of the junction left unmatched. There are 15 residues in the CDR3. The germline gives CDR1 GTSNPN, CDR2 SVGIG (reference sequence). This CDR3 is CAWTPRGGASDTQYF. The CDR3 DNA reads TGTGCCTGGACACCGCGCGGGGGGGCCTCAGATACGCAGTATTTT.

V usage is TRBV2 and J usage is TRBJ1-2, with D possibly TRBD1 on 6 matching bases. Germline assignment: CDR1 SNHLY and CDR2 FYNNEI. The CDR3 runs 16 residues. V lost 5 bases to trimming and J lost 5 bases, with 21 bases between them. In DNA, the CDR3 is TGTGCCAGCAGTAACACATACCGGGACACTTTATATGGCTACACCTTC. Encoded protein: CASSNTYRDTLYGYTF.

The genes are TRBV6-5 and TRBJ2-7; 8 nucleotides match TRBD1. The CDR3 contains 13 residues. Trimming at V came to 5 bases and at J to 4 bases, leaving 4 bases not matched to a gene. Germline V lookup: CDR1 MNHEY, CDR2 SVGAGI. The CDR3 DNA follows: TGTGCCAGCAGTCGGGACAGGTTATACGAGCAGTACTTC. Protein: CASSRDRLYEQYF.

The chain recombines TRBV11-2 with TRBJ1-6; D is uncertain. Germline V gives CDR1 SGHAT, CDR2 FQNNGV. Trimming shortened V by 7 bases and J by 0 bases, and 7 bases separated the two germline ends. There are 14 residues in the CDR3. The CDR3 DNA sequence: TGTGCCAGCACCCCTAGCTCCTATAATTCACCCCTCCACTTT. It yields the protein CASTPSSYNSPLHF.

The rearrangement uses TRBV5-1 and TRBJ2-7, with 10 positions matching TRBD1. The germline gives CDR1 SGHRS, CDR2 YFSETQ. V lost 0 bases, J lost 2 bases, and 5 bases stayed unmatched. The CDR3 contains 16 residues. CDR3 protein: CASSLAAGTGAYEQYF. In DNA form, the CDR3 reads TGCGCCAGCAGCTTGGCCGCAGGGACAGGGGCCTACGAGCAGTACTTC. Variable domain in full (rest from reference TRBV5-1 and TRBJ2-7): KAGVTQTPRYLIKTRGQQVTLSCSPISGHRSVSWYQQTPGQGLQFLFEYFSETQRNKGNFPGRFSGRQFSNSRSEMNVSTLELGDSALYLCASSLAAGTGAYEQYFGPGTRLTVT.